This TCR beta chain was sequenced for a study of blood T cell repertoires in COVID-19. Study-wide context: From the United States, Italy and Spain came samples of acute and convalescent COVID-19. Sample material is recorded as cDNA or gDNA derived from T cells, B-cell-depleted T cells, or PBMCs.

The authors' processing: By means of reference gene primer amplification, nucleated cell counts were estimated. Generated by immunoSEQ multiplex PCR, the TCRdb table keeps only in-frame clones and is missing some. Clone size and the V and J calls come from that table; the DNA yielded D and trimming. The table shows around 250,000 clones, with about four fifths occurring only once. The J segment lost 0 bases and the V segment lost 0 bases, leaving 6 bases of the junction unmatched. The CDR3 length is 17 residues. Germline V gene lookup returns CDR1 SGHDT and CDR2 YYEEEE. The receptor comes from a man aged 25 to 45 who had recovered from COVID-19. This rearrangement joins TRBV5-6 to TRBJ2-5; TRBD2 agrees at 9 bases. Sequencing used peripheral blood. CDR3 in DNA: TGTGCCAGCAGCTTGGTTGGGCGGGGGGGCGACCAAGAGACCCAGTACTTC. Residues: CASSLVGRGGDQETQYF. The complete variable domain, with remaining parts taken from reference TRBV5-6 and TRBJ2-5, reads DAGVTQSPTHLIKTRGQQVTLRCSPKSGHDTVSWYQQALGQGPQFIFQYYEEEERQRGNFPDRFSGHQFPNYSSELNVNALLLGDSALYLCASSLVGRGGDQETQYFGPGTRLLVL.